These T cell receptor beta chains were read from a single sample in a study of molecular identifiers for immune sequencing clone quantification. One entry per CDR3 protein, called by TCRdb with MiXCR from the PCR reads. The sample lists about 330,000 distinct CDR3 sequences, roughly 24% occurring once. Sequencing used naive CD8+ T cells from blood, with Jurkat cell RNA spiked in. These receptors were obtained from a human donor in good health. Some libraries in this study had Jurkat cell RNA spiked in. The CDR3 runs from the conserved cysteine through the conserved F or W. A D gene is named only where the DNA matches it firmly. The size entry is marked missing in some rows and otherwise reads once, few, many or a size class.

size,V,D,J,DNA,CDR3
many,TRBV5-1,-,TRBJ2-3,TGCGCCAGCAGCTGGGTGGGGCTGACAGATACGCAGTATTTT,CASSWVGLTDTQYF
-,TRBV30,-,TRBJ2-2,TGTGCCTGGAGTGACGGTCACGGGGTCGGGGTGCTGTTTTTT,CAWSDGHGVGVLFF
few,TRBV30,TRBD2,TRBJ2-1,TGTGCCTGGAGCAAAGGGACTAGCTCGGCGGATGAGCAGTTCTTC,CAWSKGTSSADEQFF
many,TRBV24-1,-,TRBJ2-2,TGTGCCACCAGTGATTTCGGACGGAACACCGGGGAGCTGTTTTTT,CATSDFGRNTGELFF
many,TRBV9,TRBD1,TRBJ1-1,TGTGCCAGCAGCCCCCCCAGGGGGGAGAACACTGAAGCTTTCTTT,CASSPPRGENTEAFF
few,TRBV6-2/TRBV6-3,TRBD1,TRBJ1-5,TGTGCCAGTCAGACAGGGTTAAGCAATCAGCCCCAGCATTTT,CASQTGLSNQPQHF
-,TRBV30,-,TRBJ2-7,TGTGCCTCCGACAGTCGACTTACCTACGAGCAGTACTTC,CASDSRLTYEQYF
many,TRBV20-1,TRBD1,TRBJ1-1,TGCAGTGCCCCGGGACAGGGCCCCACTGAAGCTTTCTTT,CSAPGQGPTEAFF
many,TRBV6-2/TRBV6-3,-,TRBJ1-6,TGTGCCAGCAGTTTGGGACCCGCTCCGAGTTCACCCCTCCACTTT,CASSLGPAPSSPLHF
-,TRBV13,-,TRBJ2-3,TGTGCCAGCGGCTTAACATCAGATACGCAGTATTTT,CASGLTSDTQYF
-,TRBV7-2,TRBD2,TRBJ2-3,TGTGCCAGCACCCTAACAACTAGCGGGGGGGCAACAGATACGCAGTATTTT,CASTLTTSGGATDTQYF
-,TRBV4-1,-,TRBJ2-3,TGCGCCAGCAGCCAAGATAGGTCGGAGGTTACGCAGTATTTT,CASSQDRSEVTQYF
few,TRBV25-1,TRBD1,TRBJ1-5,TGTGCCAGCAGTGACGGGACAGGGGGAAATCAGCCCCAGCATTTT,CASSDGTGGNQPQHF
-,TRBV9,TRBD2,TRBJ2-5,TGTGCCAGCAGCGTCTGGGCGGGGGTTCAAGGGACCCAGTACTTC,CASSVWAGVQGTQYF
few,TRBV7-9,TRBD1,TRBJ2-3,TGTGCCAGCAGCCCCCGGGACAGTCGAACAGATACGCAGTATTTT,CASSPRDSRTDTQYF
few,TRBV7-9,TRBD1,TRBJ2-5,TGTGCCAGCAGCTCCCAGGGGGCGCCCCGGGAGACCCAGTACTTC,CASSSQGAPRETQYF
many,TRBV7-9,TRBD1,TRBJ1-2,TGTGCCAGCAGCTTAGTAGGGGGCGAGAACTATGGCTACACCTTC,CASSLVGGENYGYTF
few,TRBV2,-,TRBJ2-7,TGTGCCAGCTTGGGGCTAGCGCACTACGAGCAGTACTTC,CASLGLAHYEQYF